This T cell receptor (beta chain) was sequenced during a study of identical twins. TCRdb fed the 5' RACE reads into MiXCR, producing one record per CDR3 protein. This table holds about 190,000 distinct CDR3 sequences, approximately 15% found once. The germline V gene has CDR1 SGHRS and CDR2 YFSETQ. The CDR3 contains 14 residues. V shed 1 base, J shed 5 bases, and the junction held 6 bases outside the gene matches. This sample also appeared in a second study, on T cells expressing NK-cell markers.

Sequenced: CD8+ T cells sorted from blood. The rearrangement links TRBV5-1 to TRBJ2-7; the match to TRBD1 covers 7 bases. This receptor was obtained from a woman aged 18-29 years in good health. The CDR3 DNA is TGCGCCAGCAGCTTGTCCGACAGGGTAAACGAGCAGTACTTC. Amino acid sequence: CASSLSDRVNEQYF.